The 21 T cell receptor beta chains listed next were all sequenced from one sample in a study of T cell responses to AZD1222 COVID-19 vaccine. This table comes from immunoSEQ multiplex PCR, and its TCRdb copy is limited to in-frame clones, with some not included. Reported are around 150,000 clones; the ten largest clones contain 2.2%. The sample comprised peripheral blood. The receptors were gathered from an adult in good health.

The chain employs TRBV6-5 and TRBJ2-2; D is undetermined. V lost 11 bases, J lost 1 base, and 8 bases lay in between. Germline values: CDR1 MNHEY, CDR2 SVGAGI. This CDR3 comprises 12 residues. CDR3 DNA sequence: TGTGCCTTACCAGTGAACACCGGGGAGCTGTTTTTT. It codes for CALPVNTGELFF.

The chain has TRBV4-2 and TRBJ2-1, with 9 bases matching TRBD2. Germline values: CDR1 LGHNA, CDR2 YNFKEQ. The CDR3 consists of 13 residues. V was clipped by 3 bases and J by 16 bases; unmatched bases: 10. CDR3 nucleotide sequence: TGTGCCAGCAGCCATGCGGGCGGGGGGGCGGGTTTCTTC. Translation gives CASSHAGGGAGFF.

This rearrangement joins TRBV11-2 to TRBJ2-7; 9 bases match TRBD1. This CDR3 contains 18 residues. V gave up 0 bases and J gave up 1 base; unmatched junction bases: 10. Per the germline V gene, CDR1 is SGHAT and CDR2 is FQNNGV. CDR3 bases: TGTGCCAGCAGCTTAGACTTTACAGGGGGCCGGATTTCCTACGAGCAGTACTTC. Protein: CASSLDFTGGRISYEQYF. The variable domain in full, with the rest retrieved from reference TRBV11-2 and TRBJ2-7, is EAGVAQSPRYKIIEKRQSVAFWCNPISGHATLYWYQQILGQGPKLLIQFQNNGVVDDSQLPKDRFSAERLKGVDSTLKIQPAKLEDSAVYLCASSLDFTGGRISYEQYFGPGTRLTVT.

The rearrangement links TRBV20-1 to TRBJ1-5; weak D call: TRBD1 (5 bases). The V and J ends lost 3 bases and 7 bases respectively, with 19 bases between them. This CDR3 contains 15 residues. CDR1 and CDR2 from the germline V gene are DFQATT and SNEGSKA (reference sequence). DNA for the CDR3: TGCAGTGCTAGTCCTAATAAGGGGATCCGGCAGCCCCAGCATTTT. Translating gives CSASPNKGIRQPQHF.

The chain combines TRBV3-1 (or the pseudogene TRBV3-2) with TRBJ2-3, with 9 nucleotides matching TRBD1. V shed 4 bases, J shed 6 bases, and the junction held 5 bases outside the gene matches. This CDR3 has 14 amino acids. Germline V gives CDR1 LGHDT, CDR2 YNNKEL (reference sequence). The CDR3 here is CASSPRTGVDTQYF. Here the CDR3 DNA reads TGTGCCAGCAGCCCGCGGACAGGGGTTGATACGCAGTATTTT.

The V gene is TRBV18, the J gene TRBJ1-1; 8 bases match TRBD1. The CDR3 totals 17 residues. Germline CDR1 KGHSH, CDR2 LQKENI. With V trimmed by 6 bases and J by 4 bases, 16 bases remained unmatched. In DNA, the CDR3 is TGTGCCAGCTCGTCCGCAAGGACAGGGAGTGGGGGCACTGAAGCTTTCTTT. Translated: CASSSARTGSGGTEAFF.

V and J are TRBV30 and TRBJ1-5, with D unresolved. The CDR3 runs to 13 residues. Trimming cost V 0 bases and J 6 bases, with 9 bases left between them. Per germline, CDR1 GTSNPN and CDR2 SVGIG (reference sequence). CDR3 region: CAWSVELSQPQHF. In nucleotides, the CDR3 is TGTGCCTGGAGTGTAGAGTTGAGTCAGCCCCAGCATTTT.

The chain recombines TRBV18 with TRBJ1-1; D not resolved. The CDR3 spans 14 residues. CDR1 is KGHSH and CDR2 is LQKENI in the germline V gene. Trimming removed 3 bases at V and 2 bases at J, with 10 bases between. The CDR3 loop reads CASSPRGYNTEAFF. DNA for the CDR3: TGTGCCAGCTCACCCAGAGGGTATAACACTGAAGCTTTCTTT.

The rearrangement links TRBV11-3 to TRBJ2-3; D gene unclear. The CDR3 contains 14 residues. Per the germline V gene, CDR1 is SGHNT and CDR2 is YENEEA. V was cut by 5 bases and J by 0 bases, with 9 bases left in between. CDR3 nucleotides: TGTGCCAGCAGCCCGGGCACTAGCACAGATACGCAGTATTTT. Translation: CASSPGTSTDTQYF. The entire variable domain, with the rest obtained from reference TRBV11-3 and TRBJ2-3, is as follows: EAGVVQSPRYKIIEKKQPVAFWCNPISGHNTLYWYLQNLGQGPELLIRYENEEAVDDSQLPKDRFSAERLKGVDSTLKIQPAELGDSAVYLCASSPGTSTDTQYFGPGTRLTVL.

The rearrangement joins TRBV2 to TRBJ2-7; 7 bases agree with TRBD1. V dropped 6 bases and J dropped 3; count of bases not matched to a gene: 2. There are 12 residues in the CDR3. Germline loops: CDR1 SNHLY, CDR2 FYNNEI. This CDR3 is CASRRDSYEQYF. As DNA, the CDR3 is TGTGCCAGCAGGAGGGACAGCTACGAGCAGTACTTC.

This chain links TRBV7-3 with TRBJ1-6, with D maybe TRBD1 (5 bases). CDR1 is SGHTA, CDR2 FQGTGA, per germline. V shed 2 bases and J shed 6 bases, with 11 bases lying between them. CDR3 length: 15 amino acids. The CDR3 region is CASSLGGIANSPLHF. The CDR3 DNA reads as TGTGCCAGCAGCTTAGGGGGTATTGCTAATTCACCCCTCCACTTT.

The V gene is TRBV4-1, the J gene TRBJ2-1; 8 bases fit TRBD2. The germline V gene has CDR1 MGHRA and CDR2 YSYEKL. The CDR3 totals 16 residues. V was pared by 8 bases and J by 5 bases, with 14 bases of the junction left unmatched. The CDR3 loop reads CASGQFSGAGHNEQFF. The CDR3, as DNA: TGCGCCAGCGGACAGTTTAGCGGGGCCGGTCACAATGAGCAGTTCTTC.

CDR3 bases: TGTGCCAGCAGCTTCGCCGGGACAGCAATGAACACTGAAGCTTTCTTT. Translation gives CASSFAGTAMNTEAFF. This chain connects TRBV5-6 to TRBJ1-1; 7 nucleotides match TRBD1. Germline CDR1 is SGHDT and CDR2 is YYEEEE. J was trimmed by 0 bases and V by 2 bases; bases with no gene match: 7. The length of the CDR3 is 16 residues.

The genes are TRBV7-3 and TRBJ2-6; D ambiguous. The V end was cut by 3 bases, the J end by 0 bases, with 3 bases between. The germline V gene has CDR1 SGHTA and CDR2 FQGTGA. The CDR3 is 14 residues long. CDR3 protein: CASSFSSGANVLTF. In nucleotides, the CDR3 is TGTGCCAGCAGCTTCTCCTCTGGGGCCAACGTCCTGACTTTC.

V usage is TRBV5-1 and J usage is TRBJ2-5; 7 bases line up with TRBD1. Trimming removed 0 bases from V and 5 bases from J; junction bases left unmatched: 4. The CDR3 spans 14 residues. CDR1 is SGHRS and CDR2 is YFSETQ in the germline V gene. The CDR3 coding sequence is TGCGCCAGCAGCTTGGGGACAGGTGGGGAGACCCAGTACTTC. As protein: CASSLGTGGETQYF. The full variable domain, with the rest looked up from reference TRBV5-1 and TRBJ2-5, is KAGVTQTPRYLIKTRGQQVTLSCSPISGHRSVSWYQQTPGQGLQFLFEYFSETQRNKGNFPGRFSGRQFSNSRSEMNVSTLELGDSALYLCASSLGTGGETQYFGPGTRLLVL.

The V gene is TRBV6-5, the J gene TRBJ1-1; no firm D call. CDR3 length equals 13 residues. The V end was cut by 5 bases, the J end by 4 bases, with 11 bases between. From germline, CDR1 is MNHEY and CDR2 SVGAGI. The CDR3 spells CASSPHTTTEAFF. The CDR3 nucleotides are TGTGCCAGCAGTCCACACACGACCACTGAAGCTTTCTTT.

The CDR3: CASSFGQGRYGYTF. The CDR3 DNA reads TGTGCCAGCAGTTTCGGACAGGGCCGCTATGGCTACACCTTC. V gene TRBV27 combines with J gene TRBJ1-2; 8 bases map to TRBD1. Unmatched junction bases numbered 4, after V lost 3 bases and J lost 4 bases. The CDR3 totals 14 residues. CDR1 is MNHEY, CDR2 SMNVEV, per germline (reference sequence).

The CDR3 region is CASSIGWGGEQFF. The CDR3 DNA follows: TGTGCCAGTAGTATAGGATGGGGAGGTGAGCAGTTCTTC. The chain combines TRBV19 with TRBJ2-1; TRBD2 is a possible D gene (6 bases). CDR1 is LNHDA, CDR2 SQIVND, per germline (reference sequence). Trimming cost V 1 base and J 9 bases, with 10 bases left between them. This CDR3 spans 13 amino acids.

V is TRBV2 and J is TRBJ1-6, with 8 bases fitting TRBD1. The V segment lost 4 bases and the J segment 7 bases; nucleotides outside the gene matches: 9. From germline, CDR1 is SNHLY and CDR2 FYNNEI. CDR3 size: 16 residues. The CDR3 bases are TGTGCCAGCAGTGGCGAGGCAGGGGGCGCGAATTCACCCCTCCACTTT. It codes for CASSGEAGGANSPLHF. Using reference TRBV2 and TRBJ1-6 for the parts outside the CDR3, the full variable domain is EPEVTQTPSHQVTQMGQEVILRCVPISNHLYFYWYRQILGQKVEFLVSFYNNEISEKSEIFDDQFSVERPDGSNFTLKIRSTKLEDSAMYFCASSGEAGGANSPLHFGNGTRLTVT.

The genes are TRBV5-6 and TRBJ1-2; unclear D gene. Per the germline V gene, CDR1 is SGHDT and CDR2 is YYEEEE. V was clipped by 1 base and J by 1 base, with 14 bases between them. The CDR3 runs to 16 residues. CDR3 in amino acids: CASSLRSGWGNYGYTF. Written as DNA, the CDR3 is TGTGCCAGCAGCTTGAGATCCGGGTGGGGTAACTATGGCTACACCTTC.

The genes are TRBV5-5 and TRBJ1-3, with D hard to call. The germline gives CDR1 SGHKS, CDR2 YYEKEE (reference sequence). The CDR3 extends over 16 amino acids. V was clipped by 0 bases and J by 0 bases, with 10 bases between them. The CDR3 bases are TGTGCCAGCAGCTTGGATTACCGCAGCTCTGGAAACACCATATATTTT. Its protein product is CASSLDYRSSGNTIYF.